This record covers a single TCR beta chain. Its target is not known. The sample originates from a study of shared clonotypes between healthy human individuals. Study-level results: Sorted-subset samples were not fully sequenced, rarefaction indicated. Non-shared clonotypes had lower generation probabilities than those shared by all four donors. Only blood underwent sampling, and tissue repertoires likely differ.

Authors' data handling: ImmunoSEQ only sent back junction sequences with no quality scores, so filtering was done differently. Assay used: immunoSEQ multiplex PCR; TCRdb lists only in-frame clones, some missing. That table supplies the V and J calls and clone size; D and trimming were determined from the DNA. The sample yields over 1.5 million clones, around 98% seen once. This clonotype originated in a man aged 30 to 39 in good health. The sequenced material came from naive CD4+ T cells sorted from blood. Subset given: CD45RA+ positively selected.

For the CDR3, the DNA is TGCGCCAGCAGCCCACTCGCACTAGCGGGAGATGGGCAGTTCTTC. This codes for CASSPLALAGDGQFF. The genes are TRBV4-3 and TRBJ2-1, with TRBD2 matching over 11 bases. The length of the CDR3 is 15 residues. Germline CDR1 reads LGHNA; CDR2 reads YSLEER. Unmatched junction bases numbered 11, after V lost 4 bases and J lost 12 bases.